The clone carrying this T cell receptor beta chain has more than one count but fewer than ten. Its antigen is currently unknown. The data were obtained in a study of beta chain features in type 1 diabetes. Study findings and constraints: An over-representation of cells with high TCR expression could result from cDNA sequencing. Type 1 diabetes patients showed a moderate but significant shortening of TCRB CDR3s in all four CD4+ subsets.

The CDR3 spans 15 residues. The ends lost 5 bases at V and 7 bases at J; junction bases unmatched: 13. CDR1 is MDHEN and CDR2 is SYDVKM in the germline V gene. The investigators reverse transcribed all of the isolated RNA, so they sequenced expressed TCRB transcripts. Produced via immunoSEQ multiplex PCR; TCRdb's table is partial and in-frame only. In the table there are a few hundred thousand clones, roughly an eighth of which are singletons. This clonotype was obtained from a young man with type 1 diabetes. The V and J genes are TRBV28 and TRBJ1-2, with TRBD1 identical over 7 bases. What was sequenced was naive CD4+ T cells from blood. CDR3 DNA sequence: TGTGCCAGCAGTCCGCCCCGGGACAGATCTCCTGGCTACACCTTC. It encodes CASSPPRDRSPGYTF.